One sample yielded the 23 T cell receptor beta chains listed below, sequenced in a study of T-cell reconstitution after alpha-beta-depleted transplantation in children. Library preparation (for TCRbeta) was performed with unique molecular identifiers. One entry per CDR3 protein results from TCRdb running MiXCR on the PCR reads. In the table there are approximately 650,000 distinct CDR3 sequences, roughly 13% of which are singletons. The starting material was PBMCs, obtained before TCRalphabeta/CD19-depleted stem cell transplant. The receptor source for this set is a girl aged 2 to 9 with congenital amegakaryocytic thrombocytopenia, due to receive a stem cell transplant.

This chain links TRBV5-1 with TRBJ2-7, with D perhaps TRBD1 or TRBD2 (5 bases each). Trimming took 3 bases from V and 1 from J, leaving 17 bases between them. CDR1 SGHRS and CDR2 YFSETQ come from the germline V gene. The CDR3 spans 16 residues. The CDR3 region is CASSSDLWDPSYEQYF. CDR3 coding DNA: TGCGCCAGCAGCTCCGACCTCTGGGACCCGTCCTACGAGCAGTACTTC.

The genes are TRBV15 and TRBJ2-7; 9 positions agree with TRBD2. Germline V gene sequence: CDR1 LNHNV, CDR2 YYDKDF (reference sequence). This CDR3 spans 14 amino acids. V gave up 5 bases and J gave up 1 base; unmatched junction bases: 3. The CDR3 here is CATSQTSGSYEQYF. The CDR3, as DNA: TGTGCCACCAGCCAGACTAGCGGATCCTACGAGCAGTACTTC.

In its sample, this clonotype was seen a few times. The chain recombines TRBV10-3 with TRBJ2-5; TRBD2 aligns across 7 bases. The CDR3 is 14 residues long. V shed 0 bases and J 4 bases; nucleotides not matched to a gene: 2. CDR1 ENHRY and CDR2 SYGVKD come from the germline V gene. The chain's CDR3 is CAISESAGVETQYF. The CDR3 DNA is TGTGCCATCAGTGAGTCTGCGGGAGTAGAGACCCAGTACTTC.

The gene calls are TRBV6-2 or TRBV6-3 and TRBJ1-4; D not resolved. Between the trimmed V and J ends, which lost 2 bases and 4 bases, there was a span of 11 bases. The CDR3 spans 15 residues. The V gene's germline CDR1 is MNHEY and CDR2 SVGEGT. CDR3 coding DNA: TGTGCCAGCAGTTACCGGACGGAGTTTAATGAAAAACTGTTTTTT. This encodes CASSYRTEFNEKLFF.

This clonotype was seen repeatedly, ten times or more. The chain has TRBV5-1 and TRBJ2-3; D is ambiguous. The CDR3 sequence is 15 residues long. The germline CDR1 and CDR2 sequences are SGHRS and YFSETQ. V lost 0 bases and J lost 2, with 10 bases in between. The CDR3 DNA reads TGCGCCAGCAGCTTGGAGGGTAGAACCACAGATACGCAGTATTTT. The encoded protein is CASSLEGRTTDTQYF.

This clonotype showed up many times. The chain carries TRBV5-6 and TRBJ2-7, with D perhaps given as TRBD1 or TRBD2 (5 bases each). The V and J ends lost 4 bases and 3 bases respectively, with 17 bases between them. The CDR3 covers 15 residues. CDR1 SGHDT and CDR2 YYEEEE come from the germline V gene. As DNA, the CDR3 is TGTGCCAGCAGCCATACGATTGGGGGTTTCTACGAGCAGTACTTC. This translates into CASSHTIGGFYEQYF. The full variable domain, rest sourced from reference TRBV5-6 and TRBJ2-7, is DAGVTQSPTHLIKTRGQQVTLRCSPKSGHDTVSWYQQALGQGPQFIFQYYEEEERQRGNFPDRFSGHQFPNYSSELNVNALLLGDSALYLCASSHTIGGFYEQYFGPGTRLTVT.

In its sample, this clonotype was seen many times. The chain employs TRBV7-2 and TRBJ2-1, with TRBD2 identical over 8 bases. With 5 bases clipped from V and 1 base from J, the junction kept 7 bases outside the gene matches. Germline V lookup: CDR1 SGHTA, CDR2 FQGNSA. The length of the CDR3 is 16 residues. The CDR3 spells CASSINSGTSYNEQFF. The CDR3 bases are TGTGCCAGCAGCATAAATAGCGGGACTTCCTACAATGAGCAGTTCTTC.

The chain combines TRBV5-1 with TRBJ2-3; D call uncertain. This CDR3 has 12 amino acids. Germline assignment: CDR1 SGHRS and CDR2 YFSETQ. Between the trimmed V and J ends, which lost 0 bases and 8 bases, there was a span of 7 bases. CDR3 DNA sequence: TGCGCCAGCAGCTTGGAGCCGGGTACGCAGTATTTT. It encodes CASSLEPGTQYF.

The rearrangement links TRBV2 to TRBJ1-2; TRBD1 matches at 7 bases. CDR3 length: 16 residues. Trimming took 3 bases from V and 3 from J; bases not matched to a gene: 10. Germline values: CDR1 SNHLY, CDR2 FYNNEI. The CDR3 spells CASSEGRQGLDYGYTF. In DNA form, the CDR3 reads TGTGCCAGCAGTGAGGGGCGACAGGGTTTAGACTATGGCTACACCTTC.

This clonotype has at least ten counts. This sequence joins TRBV5-1 and TRBJ2-5; TRBD2 is a possible D gene (5 bases). The CDR3 sequence is 13 residues long. The V gene's germline CDR1 is SGHRS and CDR2 YFSETQ. V was clipped by 4 bases and J by 1 base, with 8 bases between them. The CDR3 is CASSGGPQETQYF. The CDR3 DNA sequence: TGCGCCAGCAGCGGCGGGCCCCAAGAGACCCAGTACTTC.

This clonotype was counted many times. The chain combines TRBV5-1 with TRBJ2-5; 14 bases are a match to TRBD2. Unmatched junction bases numbered 15, after V lost 4 bases and J lost 4 bases. Per germline, CDR1 SGHRS and CDR2 YFSETQ. This CDR3 comprises 19 residues. CDR3: CASSHGTSGSNLLGETQYF. CDR3 nucleotides: TGCGCCAGCAGCCACGGGACTAGCGGGAGCAACCTTTTGGGAGAGACCCAGTACTTC.

With respect to this clonotype: A much larger clone lies a single base off, so this may be a read error. The chain joins TRBV5-1 to TRBJ2-1; D not resolved. V was cut by 4 bases and J by 3 bases, with 5 bases left in between. Germline V gives CDR1 SGHRS, CDR2 YFSETQ. The CDR3 spans 12 residues. The CDR3 region is CASSGDYNEQFF. The CDR3 DNA is TGCGCCAGCAGCGGGGACTACAATGAGCAGTTCTTC.

Ten or more counts support this clonotype. This sequence joins TRBV10-2 and TRBJ2-1; no firm D call. Looked up from germline, CDR1 is WSHSY and CDR2 is SAAADI. This CDR3 is 11 amino acids long. Trimming stripped 6 bases from V and 4 bases from J, with 4 bases between. CDR3 region: CASRRYNEQFF. The CDR3 DNA follows: TGCGCCAGCAGGCGATACAATGAGCAGTTCTTC.

This clonotype has ten or more counts. The rearrangement joins TRBV5-1 to TRBJ2-3; the match to TRBD1 covers 11 bases. With 2 bases clipped from V and 4 bases from J, the junction kept 15 bases outside the gene matches. This CDR3 region has 19 residues. The germline CDR1 and CDR2 sequences are SGHRS and YFSETQ. The CDR3 coding sequence is TGCGCCAGCAGCTTACCGGGACAGGGGGTCCTCTCCACTTCAGATACGCAGTATTTT. Its translation is CASSLPGQGVLSTSDTQYF.

This clonotype was seen at least ten times. The rearrangement links TRBV5-1 to TRBJ1-1; 8 nucleotides match TRBD1. V lost 4 bases and J lost 3; bases outside the gene matches: 5. CDR1 and CDR2 (germline): SGHRS, YFSETQ. The CDR3 runs to 14 residues. The CDR3 loop reads CASSPGQGYTEAFF. The CDR3 bases are TGCGCCAGCAGCCCCGGACAGGGTTACACTGAAGCTTTCTTT.

The chain combines TRBV7-9 with TRBJ2-2; perhaps TRBD2 as D (5 bases). V was shortened by 8 bases and J by 5 bases, with 21 bases between the two germline ends. Germline loops: CDR1 SEHNR, CDR2 FQNEAQ (reference sequence). The CDR3 totals 16 residues. CDR3 DNA sequence: TGTGCCAGCTTACTCTCATCGGGGATCTCAACCGGGGAGCTGTTTTTT. It specifies CASLLSSGISTGELFF.

This rearrangement joins TRBV20-1 to TRBJ1-2; D unresolved. CDR1 DFQATT and CDR2 SNEGSKA come from the germline V gene (reference sequence). The CDR3 has 15 amino acids. V gave up 1 base and J gave up 5 bases, with 17 bases separating them. The CDR3 nucleotides read TGCAGTGCTAGAGGTGTAGGATTGGTGGGTTATGGCTACACCTTC. It specifies CSARGVGLVGYGYTF.

The CDR3 DNA is TGTGCCAGCACCGAAGGGGGGCAGAGATCCTACAATGAGCAGTTCTTC. Its translation is CASTEGGQRSYNEQFF. The rearrangement links TRBV12-3 or TRBV12-4 to TRBJ2-1; D is perhaps TRBD1 or TRBD2 (6 bases each). CDR3 length equals 16 residues. The V end was cut by 7 bases, the J end by 1 base, with 17 bases between.

This chain uses TRBV2 with TRBJ2-7; no reliable D call. Germline lookup yields CDR1 SNHLY and CDR2 FYNNEI. This CDR3 comprises 13 residues. With 7 bases removed from V and 3 bases from J, the gap between germline ends came to 13 bases. The CDR3 DNA follows: TGTGCCAGCACAACAGAGCTGATCTACGAGCAGTACTTC. It codes for CASTTELIYEQYF.

This clonotype was detected ten times or more. The chain couples TRBV29-1 to TRBJ2-5; D remains unclear. CDR1 and CDR2 (germline): SQVTM, ANQGSEA. V dropped 1 base and J dropped 5 bases, with 11 bases sitting between them. The CDR3 length is 13 residues. CDR3 amino acids: CSVEGLQLETQYF. DNA for the CDR3: TGCAGCGTTGAAGGCTTGCAGTTGGAGACCCAGTACTTC.

This clonotype was seen more than once but under ten times. This chain links TRBV7-9 with TRBJ2-5, with D perhaps matching TRBD1 (8 bases). V was pared by 4 bases and J by 4 bases, with 19 bases between. Germline V gene lookup returns CDR1 SEHNR and CDR2 FQNEAQ (reference sequence). The CDR3 has 16 residues. CDR3 loop: CASSSGTGLVPETQYF. DNA of the CDR3: TGTGCCAGCAGCTCCGGGACAGGACTAGTGCCAGAGACCCAGTACTTC.

The rearrangement uses TRBV10-3 and TRBJ2-7, with D perhaps TRBD1 (8 bases). This CDR3 region has 13 residues. The germline gives CDR1 ENHRY, CDR2 SYGVKD. V gave up 6 bases and J gave up 6 bases, with 15 bases separating them. The CDR3 loop is CAIRKDREGEQYF. The CDR3 DNA follows: TGTGCCATCAGGAAGGACAGGGAGGGCGAGCAGTACTTC.

The sample holds one count of this clonotype. The V and J genes are TRBV29-1 and TRBJ2-1; D may be TRBD2 (5 bases). Germline assignment: CDR1 SQVTM and CDR2 ANQGSEA. CDR3 length equals 14 residues. V lost 5 bases and J 3 bases, leaving 14 bases between the germline ends. CDR3 in amino acids: CSVRVSGNYNEQFF. The CDR3 nucleotides are TGCAGCGTTCGGGTCAGCGGAAACTACAATGAGCAGTTCTTC.